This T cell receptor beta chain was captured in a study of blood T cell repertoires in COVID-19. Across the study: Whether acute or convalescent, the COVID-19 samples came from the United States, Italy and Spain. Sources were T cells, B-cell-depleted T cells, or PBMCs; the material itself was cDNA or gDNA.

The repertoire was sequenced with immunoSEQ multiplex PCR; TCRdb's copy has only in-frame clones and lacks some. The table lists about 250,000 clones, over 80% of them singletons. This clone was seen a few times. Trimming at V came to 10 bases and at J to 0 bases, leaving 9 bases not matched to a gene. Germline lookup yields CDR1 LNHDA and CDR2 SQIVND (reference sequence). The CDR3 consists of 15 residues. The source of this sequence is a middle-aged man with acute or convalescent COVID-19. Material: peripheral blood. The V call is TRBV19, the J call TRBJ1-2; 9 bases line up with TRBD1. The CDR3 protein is CATSPGTGPNYGYTF. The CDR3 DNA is TGTGCCACTTCGCCCGGGACAGGGCCTAACTATGGCTACACCTTC.